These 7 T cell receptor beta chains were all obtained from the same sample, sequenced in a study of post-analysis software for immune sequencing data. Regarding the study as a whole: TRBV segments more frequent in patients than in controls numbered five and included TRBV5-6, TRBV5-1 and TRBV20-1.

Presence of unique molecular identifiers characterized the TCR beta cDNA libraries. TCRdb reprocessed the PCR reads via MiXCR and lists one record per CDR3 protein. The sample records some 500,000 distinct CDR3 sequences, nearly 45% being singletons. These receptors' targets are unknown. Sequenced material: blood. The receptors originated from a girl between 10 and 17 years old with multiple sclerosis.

The CDR3 region is CSAIRGYTNYGYTF. CDR3 coding DNA: TGCAGTGCTATTCGCGGTTATACTAACTATGGCTACACCTTC. The rearrangement uses TRBV20-1 and TRBJ1-2; D gene ambiguous. The V and J ends lost 4 bases and 0 bases respectively, with 12 bases between them. This CDR3 region has 14 residues. Germline CDR1 DFQATT, CDR2 SNEGSKA (reference sequence).

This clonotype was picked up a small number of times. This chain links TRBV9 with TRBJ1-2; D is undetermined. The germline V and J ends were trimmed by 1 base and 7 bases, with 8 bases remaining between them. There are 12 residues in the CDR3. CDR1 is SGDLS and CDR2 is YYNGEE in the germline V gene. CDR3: CASSVPGSGYTF. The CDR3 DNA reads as TGTGCCAGCAGCGTACCTGGGAGTGGCTACACCTTC.

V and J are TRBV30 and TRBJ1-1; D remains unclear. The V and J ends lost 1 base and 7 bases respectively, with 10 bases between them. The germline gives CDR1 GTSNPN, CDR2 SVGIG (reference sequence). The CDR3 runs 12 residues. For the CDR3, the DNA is TGTGCCTGGAGTGCAGAACATTATGAAGCTTTCTTT. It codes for CAWSAEHYEAFF.

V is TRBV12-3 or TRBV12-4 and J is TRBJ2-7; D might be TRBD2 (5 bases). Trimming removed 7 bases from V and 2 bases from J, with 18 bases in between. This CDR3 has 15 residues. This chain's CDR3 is CASTTLGSYAYEQYF. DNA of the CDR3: TGTGCCAGCACTACACTAGGGTCTTACGCCTACGAGCAGTACTTC.

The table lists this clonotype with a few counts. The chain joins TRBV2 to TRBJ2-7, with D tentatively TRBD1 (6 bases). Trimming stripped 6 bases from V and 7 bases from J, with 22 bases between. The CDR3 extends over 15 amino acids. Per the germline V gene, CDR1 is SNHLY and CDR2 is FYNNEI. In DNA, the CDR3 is TGTGCCAGCAGGAATTTAGGGGGACACCTTAAGGAGCAGTACTTC. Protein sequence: CASRNLGGHLKEQYF.

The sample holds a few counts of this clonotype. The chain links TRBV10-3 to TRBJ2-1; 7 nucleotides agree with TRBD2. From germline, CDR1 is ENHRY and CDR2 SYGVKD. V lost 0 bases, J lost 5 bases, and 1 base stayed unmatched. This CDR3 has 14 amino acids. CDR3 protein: CAISESGLNNEQFF. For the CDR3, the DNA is TGTGCCATCAGTGAGTCGGGACTAAACAATGAGCAGTTCTTC.

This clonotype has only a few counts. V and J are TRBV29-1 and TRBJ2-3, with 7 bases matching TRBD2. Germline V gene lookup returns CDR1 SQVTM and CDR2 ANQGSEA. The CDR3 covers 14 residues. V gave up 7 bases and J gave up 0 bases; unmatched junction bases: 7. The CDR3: CSASSGASTDTQYF. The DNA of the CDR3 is TGCAGCGCATCTAGCGGAGCTAGCACAGATACGCAGTATTTT.